This entry lists 19 T cell receptor beta chains sequenced from one sample in a study of shared clonotypes between healthy human individuals. Assay: immunoSEQ multiplex PCR; the TCRdb copy retains only in-frame clones and omits some. In the table there are more than 1,200,000 clones, about 98.5% of which are singletons. Sequencing input: naive CD4+ T cells sorted from blood. Documented subset: CD45RA+ positively selected. These receptors all stem from a man aged 30-40 years in good health.

The V gene is TRBV6-5, the J gene TRBJ1-5, with D perhaps TRBD1 (5 bases). The V end was cut by 4 bases, the J end by 1 base, with 11 bases between. The germline gives CDR1 MNHEY, CDR2 SVGAGI. This CDR3 is 15 amino acids long. The CDR3, as DNA: TGTGCCAGCAGTTCCTCGGGACCCAGCAATCAGCCCCAGCATTTT. Translating gives CASSSSGPSNQPQHF.

CDR3 sequence reads: CATSRDSPRGLTEAFF. The CDR3 nucleotides read TGTGCCACCAGCAGAGATTCCCCCCGGGGTTTAACTGAAGCTTTCTTT. The chain recombines TRBV15 with TRBJ1-1; D is undetermined. This CDR3 has 16 residues. Germline assignment: CDR1 LNHNV and CDR2 YYDKDF (reference sequence). V gave up 0 bases and J gave up 5 bases, with 16 bases separating them. The full variable domain, rest sourced from reference TRBV15 and TRBJ1-1, is DAMVIQNPRYQVTQFGKPVTLSCSQTLNHNVMYWYQQKSSQAPKLLFHYYDKDFNNEADTPDNFQSRRPNTSFCFLDIRSPGLGDTAMYLCATSRDSPRGLTEAFFGQGTRLTVV.

The chain recombines TRBV11-2 with TRBJ2-6, with a tentative D call TRBD2 (6 bases). Trimming removed 6 bases from V and 1 base from J, with 19 bases in between. CDR1 and CDR2 (germline): SGHAT, FQNNGV. This CDR3 is 18 amino acids long. The CDR3 nucleotides read TGTGCCAGCAGGTCATGGCGGGGTGGGGAGTCTGGGGCCAACGTCCTGACTTTC. Translating it yields CASRSWRGGESGANVLTF.

This chain uses TRBV5-1 with TRBJ1-4; D is possibly TRBD1 (5 bases). Trimming took off 0 bases at V and 3 bases at J, with 18 bases between the two ends. Germline CDR1 reads SGHRS; CDR2 reads YFSETQ. The CDR3 is 18 amino acids. CDR3 residues: CASSLGDSGVLANEKLFF. The CDR3 coding sequence is TGCGCCAGCAGCTTGGGTGACAGTGGGGTCCTAGCTAATGAAAAACTGTTTTTT.

The V and J genes are TRBV7-6 and TRBJ2-1; TRBD1 aligns across 11 bases. This CDR3 comprises 16 residues. Germline values: CDR1 SGHVS, CDR2 FNYEAQ. Trimming cost V 5 bases and J 7 bases; bases outside gene matches: 10. The CDR3 region is CASSAGQGAVLNEQFF. CDR3 in DNA: TGTGCCAGCAGCGCCGGACAGGGGGCGGTGTTGAATGAGCAGTTCTTC.

This chain uses TRBV27 with TRBJ2-1; the D gene is possibly TRBD2 (6 bases). Trimming pared 1 base from V and 10 bases from J, leaving 17 bases between. Germline V lookup: CDR1 MNHEY, CDR2 SMNVEV (reference sequence). The CDR3 is 15 amino acids. For the CDR3, the DNA is TGTGCCAGCAGTTTATTACTAGCTGCTGAGGCGGAGCAGTTCTTC. Protein product: CASSLLLAAEAEQFF.

Concerning this clone: Within the sample, other DNA sequences also encode this same CDR3. The gene calls are TRBV5-1 and TRBJ2-5, with 8 bases matching TRBD2. This CDR3 spans 15 amino acids. Trimming took 0 bases from V and 5 from J; bases not matched to a gene: 6. CDR1 and CDR2 from the germline V gene are SGHRS and YFSETQ. CDR3 nucleotides: TGCGCCAGCAGCTTGGAGCTAGCGGGTTTGGAGACCCAGTACTTC. Its translation is CASSLELAGLETQYF.

CDR3 sequence reads: CASSLLAGDNSNQPQHF. The CDR3 DNA follows: TGTGCCAGCTCACTCTTGGCAGGGGACAATAGCAATCAGCCCCAGCATTTT. This chain uses TRBV18 with TRBJ1-5; tentative D call: TRBD1 (6 bases). The CDR3 contains 17 residues. From germline, CDR1 is KGHSH and CDR2 LQKENI. V was cut by 4 bases and J by 0 bases, with 16 bases left in between.

This clone was counted once. The chain carries TRBV11-2 and TRBJ2-5; D possibly corresponds to TRBD2 (6 bases). From germline, CDR1 is SGHAT and CDR2 FQNNGV. Between the trimmed V and J ends, which lost 6 bases and 7 bases, there was a span of 21 bases. The CDR3 is made up of 15 amino acids. Written as DNA, the CDR3 is TGTGCCAGCAGATTCGGCGGGACGACGAGCGGGACCCAGTACTTC. It codes for CASRFGGTTSGTQYF.

The rearrangement uses TRBV9 and TRBJ2-7; the D gene is possibly TRBD2 (6 bases). The V gene's germline CDR1 is SGDLS and CDR2 YYNGEE. The CDR3 totals 19 residues. V gave up 0 bases and J gave up 1 base, with 23 bases separating them. The CDR3 bases are TGTGCCAGCAGCGTAGGGACGGGGCACCGGGACTGGTCTTCCTACGAGCAGTACTTC. Its translation is CASSVGTGHRDWSSYEQYF.

The chain carries TRBV4-1 and TRBJ2-1; tentative D call: TRBD1 (6 bases). The germline V gene encodes CDR1 MGHRA and CDR2 YSYEKL. This CDR3 spans 13 amino acids. The V gene lost 4 bases and the J gene lost 15 bases, with 19 bases spanning the gap. CDR3 bases: TGCGCCAGCAGCCGCGACCCGGGACACCCCCCGTTCTTC. Translating it yields CASSRDPGHPPFF.

The V call is TRBV9, the J call TRBJ2-5, with D possibly matching TRBD1 (5 bases). The closer fit of TRBJ2-7 to the DNA end suggests the J call may be wrong. The CDR3 totals 16 residues. Germline CDR1 reads SGDLS; CDR2 reads YYNGEE. CDR3 sequence (DNA): TGTGCCAGCAGCGTAGCCCCCAGGGCGGCCTCCTACGAGCAGTACTTC. Its translation is CASSVAPRAASYEQYF.

This chain connects TRBV5-1 to TRBJ2-2; the D gene is possibly TRBD2 (6 bases). From germline, CDR1 is SGHRS and CDR2 YFSETQ. The CDR3 has 13 amino acids. V was cut by 1 base and J by 6 bases, with 7 bases left in between. The CDR3 region has the DNA TGCGCCAGCAGCTTGCGGGGGTCCGGGGAGCTGTTTTTT. It is translated as CASSLRGSGELFF.

The chain has TRBV15 and TRBJ2-7, with D uncertain. The CDR3 has 13 amino acids. The germline V gene has CDR1 LNHNV and CDR2 YYDKDF (reference sequence). V was pared by 0 bases and J by 3 bases, with 6 bases between. The CDR3 protein is CATSRDMSYEQYF. The CDR3 DNA reads TGTGCCACCAGCAGAGATATGAGCTACGAGCAGTACTTC.

This chain connects TRBV5-4 to TRBJ2-5; 7 nucleotides align to TRBD1. The germline V gene encodes CDR1 SGHNT and CDR2 YYREEE (reference sequence). There are 15 residues in the CDR3. The J segment lost 5 bases and the V segment lost 1 base, leaving 8 bases of the junction unmatched. DNA of the CDR3: TGTGCCAGCAGCTTGTCCAGGCAGACAGGGGAGACCCAGTACTTC. It yields the protein CASSLSRQTGETQYF.

The J gene is TRBJ2-5, the V gene TRBV7-6; 14 bases align to TRBD2. Germline V gene lookup returns CDR1 SGHVS and CDR2 FNYEAQ. This CDR3 is 15 amino acids long. Trimming at V came to 3 bases and at J to 5 bases, leaving 2 bases not matched to a gene. The CDR3 sequence is CASSLGTSGSETQYF. The CDR3 DNA follows: TGTGCCAGCAGCTTGGGGACTAGCGGGAGTGAGACCCAGTACTTC.

On this clone itself: This specimen includes other DNA sequences encoding the same CDR3. This chain uses TRBV14 with TRBJ2-5; 14 positions agree with TRBD2. V shed 3 bases, J shed 5 bases, and the junction held 2 bases outside the gene matches. Germline-derived CDR1 and CDR2 are SGHDN and FVKESK. The CDR3 sequence is 15 residues long. For the CDR3, the DNA is TGTGCCAGCAGCCAGGGACTAGCGGGAGTGGAGACCCAGTACTTC. Translation: CASSQGLAGVETQYF.

V gene TRBV9 combines with J gene TRBJ1-2; 8 bases match TRBD1. The germline V gene encodes CDR1 SGDLS and CDR2 YYNGEE. CDR3 length: 14 amino acids. V was clipped by 7 bases and J by 1 base; unmatched bases: 6. The CDR3 DNA reads TGTGCCAGCGCCGGACAGGGACTTAACTATGGCTACACCTTC. Protein product: CASAGQGLNYGYTF.

V and J are TRBV14 and TRBJ2-1; 8 nucleotides match TRBD1. The V segment lost 2 bases and the J segment 4 bases; nucleotides outside the gene matches: 19. Germline V gene data show CDR1 as SGHDN and CDR2 as FVKESK. This CDR3 is built from 20 residues. CDR3 DNA: TGTGCCAGCAGCCAAATCGGGGGCGCAGGGGGCAAGCGGGCGTACAATGAGCAGTTCTTC. Its translation: CASSQIGGAGGKRAYNEQFF.